The subject of this entry is one TCR beta chain. Its target is not known. This table comes from immunoSEQ multiplex PCR, and its TCRdb copy is limited to in-frame clones, with some not included. Among approximately 180,000 clones listed, about 90% were seen once. This sample stems from a study of T cell responses to AZD1222 COVID-19 vaccine. Study-wide points: The study found vaccine-associated CD4 TCRs spanning spike, dominant at 160-218 and 743-854. The number of AZD1222 recipients seropositive at baseline was only six. Donors in the cohort were predominantly white British and more often female, and clonal diversity was possibly underestimated.

The specimen comprised peripheral blood, sampled 28 days after the second dose of the MenACWY control vaccine. This sequence originates from an adult who received the MenACWY meningococcal vaccine as a control.

The CDR3 loop reads CASSYLDILGSYNEQFF. DNA for the CDR3: TGTGCCAGCAGTTATCTTGACATTTTGGGCTCCTACAATGAGCAGTTCTTC. The chain has TRBV6-2 or TRBV6-3 and TRBJ2-1, with D unresolved. Looked up from germline, CDR1 is MNHEY and CDR2 is SVGEGT. CDR3 length: 17 residues. Trimming took off 3 bases at V and 0 bases at J, with 15 bases between the two ends.